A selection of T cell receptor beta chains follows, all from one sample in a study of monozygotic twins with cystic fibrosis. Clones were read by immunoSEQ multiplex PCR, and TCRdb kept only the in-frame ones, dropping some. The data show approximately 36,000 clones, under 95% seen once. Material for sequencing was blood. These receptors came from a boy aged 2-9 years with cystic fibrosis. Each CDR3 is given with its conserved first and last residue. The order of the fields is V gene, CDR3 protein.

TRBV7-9 CASSLALGGDYGYTF
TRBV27 CASSLIQGNYNEQFF
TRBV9 CASSLGGGPNTEAFF
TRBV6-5 CASSYSTGGHGYTF
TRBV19 CASSPTQRNTDTQYF
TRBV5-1 CASSLMAATNEKLFF
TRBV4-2 CASSQEGRRVSGTGANVLTF
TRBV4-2 CASSQGGSGEKLFF
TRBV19 CASSISRGLNTEAFF
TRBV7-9 CASSLGQGTDGNTIYF
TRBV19 CASSIGGGRGRTEAFF
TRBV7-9 CASSLADRGGEKLFF
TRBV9 CASSPIQGGFEKLFF
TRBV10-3 CAISEGQGTEQYF
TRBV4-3 CASSQDAAQGNQPQHF
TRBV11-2 CASSLGRDSNQPQHF
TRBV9 CASSAPGNTEAFF
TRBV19 CASKGRPYNEQFF
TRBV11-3 CASSLVGRGGNEQFF
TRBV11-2 CASSFAVPSYEQYF